The T cell receptor beta chain under discussion was sequenced for a study of T-cell reconstitution after alpha-beta-depleted transplantation in children. CDR1 is KGHSH and CDR2 is LQKENI in the germline V gene. The CDR3 length is 17 residues. Deletions cut 3 bases from V and 0 bases from J, with 18 bases between. For TCRbeta, the library was prepared with unique molecular identifiers. TCRdb fed the PCR reads into MiXCR, producing one record per CDR3 protein. The table includes 200,000 to 250,000 distinct CDR3 sequences, 20% to 30% detected once. The TCR originated in a female patient aged 2-9 years who had a stem cell transplant for congenital amegakaryocytic thrombocytopenia, so the T cells may come from the graft donor. The source was PBMCs, mostly from graft donor cells, collected 360 days after TCRalphabeta/CD19-depleted stem cell transplant. The chain links TRBV18 to TRBJ2-7, with D perhaps TRBD1 (6 bases). This CDR3 reads CASSPFGQRHSSYEQYF. CDR3 in DNA: TGTGCCAGCTCACCCTTCGGACAGCGCCATAGCTCCTACGAGCAGTACTTC.